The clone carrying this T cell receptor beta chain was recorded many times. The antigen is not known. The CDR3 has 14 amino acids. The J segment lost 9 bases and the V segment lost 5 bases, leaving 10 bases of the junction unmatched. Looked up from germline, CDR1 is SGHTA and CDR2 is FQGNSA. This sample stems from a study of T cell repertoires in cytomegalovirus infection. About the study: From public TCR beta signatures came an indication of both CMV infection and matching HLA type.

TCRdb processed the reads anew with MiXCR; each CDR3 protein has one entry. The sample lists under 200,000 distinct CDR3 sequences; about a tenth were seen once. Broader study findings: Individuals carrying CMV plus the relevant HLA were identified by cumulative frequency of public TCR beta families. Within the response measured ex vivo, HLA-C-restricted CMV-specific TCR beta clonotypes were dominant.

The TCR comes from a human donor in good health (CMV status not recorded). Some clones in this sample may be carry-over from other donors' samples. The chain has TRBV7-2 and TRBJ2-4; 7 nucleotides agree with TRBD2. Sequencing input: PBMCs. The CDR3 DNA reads TGTGCCAGCAGCCCCCAGCGGGGCGACACCATTCAGTACTTC. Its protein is CASSPQRGDTIQYF.